Shown below are 18 T cell receptor beta chains from a single sample sequenced in a study of blood T cells in healthy people across ages. It was with a sample-barcoded 5' primer and a J-beta primer mix that a second PCR of roughly 7 to 12 cycles was run. One entry per CDR3 protein results from TCRdb running MiXCR on the 5' RACE reads. The sample includes about 1.5 million distinct CDR3 sequences, 42% of them seen just once. Sample: blood. The receptors shown here come from a woman aged 18-35 years in good health.

V and J are TRBV14 and TRBJ1-2, with D possibly matching TRBD1 (5 bases). V lost 1 base, J lost 7 bases, and 10 bases lay in between. Germline CDR1 is SGHDN and CDR2 is FVKESK. This CDR3 has 13 amino acids. Written as DNA, the CDR3 is TGTGCCAGCAGCCAAGGGGGGTTTACTGGCTACACCTTC. It translates to CASSQGGFTGYTF.

The rearrangement joins TRBV12-3 or TRBV12-4 to TRBJ2-4; perhaps TRBD1 as D (6 bases). The closer fit of TRBJ2-7 to the DNA end suggests the J call may be wrong. CDR3 length: 15 amino acids. For the CDR3, the DNA is TGTGCCAGCAGTGGGGGCCCACAGGGAAATAGCGAGCAGTACTTC. Translated, it gives CASSGGPQGNSEQYF.

A few counts support this clonotype. CDR3 in amino acids: CSANLAGQSSYNEQFF. In DNA, the CDR3 is TGCAGTGCTAACCTAGCGGGGCAGAGCTCCTACAATGAGCAGTTCTTC. The chain links TRBV20-1 to TRBJ2-1; 9 bases line up with TRBD2. CDR3 length equals 16 residues. The trim removed 4 bases at V and 0 bases at J, leaving 7 bases unmatched. The germline gives CDR1 DFQATT, CDR2 SNEGSKA (reference sequence).

The chain employs TRBV28 and TRBJ1-2; unclear D gene. V was shortened by 7 bases and J by 3 bases, with 18 bases between the two germline ends. CDR1 and CDR2 (germline): MDHEN, SYDVKM. The CDR3 is 15 amino acids. The CDR3 sequence is CASISSGDWDYGYTF. The CDR3 DNA reads as TGTGCCAGCATAAGCTCTGGAGATTGGGACTATGGCTACACCTTC.

The chain uses TRBV5-1 and TRBJ1-5; D is ambiguous. Germline values: CDR1 SGHRS, CDR2 YFSETQ. The CDR3 totals 15 residues. The V end lost 3 bases, the J end lost 1 base, and 11 bases lay between the germline ends. The CDR3 region has the DNA TGCGCCAGCAGCTCCGACACCGGAAGCAATCAGCCCCAGCATTTT. It is translated as CASSSDTGSNQPQHF.

The chain combines TRBV6-5 with TRBJ1-6; TRBD1 matches 7 bases. V lost 5 bases to trimming and J lost 6 bases; unmatched junction nucleotides: 7. There are 15 residues in the CDR3. Germline values: CDR1 MNHEY, CDR2 SVGAGI. The CDR3 reads CASSNIGQVNSPLHF. CDR3 coding DNA: TGTGCCAGCAGTAACATTGGACAGGTTAATTCACCCCTCCACTTT.

The chain joins TRBV10-3 to TRBJ1-1, with 10 bases lining up with TRBD1. Germline V gene data show CDR1 as ENHRY and CDR2 as SYGVKD. This CDR3 comprises 13 residues. Germline trimming cut 5 bases from V and 11 bases from J; bases unmatched to any gene: 8. CDR3 region: CAISPGTGDGAFF. CDR3 bases: TGTGCCATCAGTCCCGGGACAGGGGACGGGGCTTTCTTT.

This clonotype came up a few times. In nucleotides, the CDR3 is TGTGCCAGCAGCTTAGTCGGGGGGGGGAGCTCCTACGAGCAGTACTTC. As protein: CASSLVGGGSSYEQYF. The gene calls are TRBV7-2 and TRBJ2-7; 8 bases are shared with TRBD2. The germline gives CDR1 SGHTA, CDR2 FQGNSA. V lost 1 base and J lost 0; bases outside the gene matches: 5. This CDR3 is built from 16 residues.

This clonotype was observed many times. The V gene is TRBV9, the J gene TRBJ2-1; 9 bases align to TRBD1. Germline V gene data show CDR1 as SGDLS and CDR2 as YYNGEE. The ends lost 2 bases at V and 6 bases at J; junction bases unmatched: 6. The CDR3 extends over 15 amino acids. CDR3 sequence: CASSVRQGVSNEQFF. CDR3 nucleotide sequence: TGTGCCAGCAGCGTCCGACAGGGGGTCAGCAATGAGCAGTTCTTC.

This chain links TRBV20-1 with TRBJ2-1, with D perhaps TRBD2 (6 bases). The CDR3 consists of 15 residues. Germline CDR1 and CDR2: DFQATT and SNEGSKA (reference sequence). V was shortened by 1 base and J by 0 bases, with 10 bases between the two germline ends. CDR3 loop: CSARGYGSSYNEQFF. DNA of the CDR3: TGCAGTGCTAGAGGGTACGGGAGCTCCTACAATGAGCAGTTCTTC.

This clonotype showed up just once. This chain connects TRBV10-3 to TRBJ1-1; no clear D gene. V lost 6 bases, J lost 3 bases, and 11 bases lay in between. The germline V gene has CDR1 ENHRY and CDR2 SYGVKD. The CDR3 runs 13 residues. CDR3 sequence: CAIRKGGHTEAFF. In nucleotides, the CDR3 is TGTGCCATCAGGAAGGGCGGACACACTGAAGCTTTCTTT.

The chain is built from TRBV12-3 or TRBV12-4 and TRBJ1-2; D ambiguous. The CDR3 is 13 amino acids. Trimming took 2 bases from V and 8 from J, leaving 12 bases between them. CDR3 sequence reads: CASSLRRGGGYTF. In nucleotides, the CDR3 is TGTGCCAGCAGTTTACGACGGGGAGGCGGCTACACCTTC.

The CDR3 DNA is TGTGCCAGCTCACCATCTGGGACCCGATCCCTCTTGAACCACAATGAGCAGTTCTTC. This translates into CASSPSGTRSLLNHNEQFF. This chain links TRBV18 with TRBJ2-1, with D tentatively TRBD1 or TRBD2 (5 bases each). Trimming took off 2 bases at V and 5 bases at J, with 25 bases between the two ends. The CDR3 contains 19 residues. Germline CDR1 reads KGHSH; CDR2 reads LQKENI.

This chain connects TRBV6-6 to TRBJ2-6, with 8 bases lining up with TRBD1. Germline CDR1 is MNHNY and CDR2 is SVGAGI (reference sequence). Unmatched junction bases numbered 3, after V lost 2 bases and J lost 0 bases. The CDR3 contains 17 residues. CDR3 residues: CASSYHTGGSGANVLTF. The DNA of the CDR3 is TGTGCCAGCAGTTACCACACAGGGGGCTCTGGGGCCAACGTCCTGACTTTC.

The chain recombines TRBV5-5 with TRBJ2-5; D is perhaps TRBD2 (5 bases). This CDR3 is 15 amino acids long. Germline V CDR1 and CDR2: SGHKS, YYEKEE (reference sequence). Trimming left V 3 bases short and J 5 bases short, with 17 bases between. The CDR3 DNA reads as TGTGCCAGCAGCTCCCGGACTCTTCTCGGCGAGACCCAGTACTTC. This encodes CASSSRTLLGETQYF.

This clonotype was found a few times. The chain joins TRBV18 to TRBJ1-1; D gene unclear. The CDR3 loop spans 14 amino acids. The germline V gene encodes CDR1 KGHSH and CDR2 LQKENI. The V gene lost 0 bases and the J gene lost 3 bases, with 8 bases spanning the gap. Here the CDR3 DNA reads TGTGCCAGCTCACCACCGTTGAGCGACACTGAAGCTTTCTTT. It specifies CASSPPLSDTEAFF.

The J gene is TRBJ1-5, the V gene TRBV15; D gene ambiguous. The V end lost 0 bases, the J end lost 8 bases, and 17 bases lay between the germline ends. This CDR3 is 16 amino acids long. Germline V lookup: CDR1 LNHNV, CDR2 YYDKDF (reference sequence). CDR3 loop: CATSREGSSRLEPQHF. CDR3 DNA sequence: TGTGCCACCAGCAGAGAGGGCTCAAGTCGGTTAGAGCCCCAGCATTTT.

The V call is TRBV4-1, the J call TRBJ2-1, with D possibly being TRBD1 or TRBD2 (6 bases each). V was trimmed by 4 bases and J by 1 base, leaving 17 bases between them. CDR1 and CDR2 from the germline V gene are MGHRA and YSYEKL. The CDR3 is made up of 17 amino acids. The chain's CDR3 is CASSRDLTRGSYNEQFF. CDR3 nucleotide sequence: TGCGCCAGCAGCCGAGATCTGACTAGGGGGTCCTACAATGAGCAGTTCTTC.